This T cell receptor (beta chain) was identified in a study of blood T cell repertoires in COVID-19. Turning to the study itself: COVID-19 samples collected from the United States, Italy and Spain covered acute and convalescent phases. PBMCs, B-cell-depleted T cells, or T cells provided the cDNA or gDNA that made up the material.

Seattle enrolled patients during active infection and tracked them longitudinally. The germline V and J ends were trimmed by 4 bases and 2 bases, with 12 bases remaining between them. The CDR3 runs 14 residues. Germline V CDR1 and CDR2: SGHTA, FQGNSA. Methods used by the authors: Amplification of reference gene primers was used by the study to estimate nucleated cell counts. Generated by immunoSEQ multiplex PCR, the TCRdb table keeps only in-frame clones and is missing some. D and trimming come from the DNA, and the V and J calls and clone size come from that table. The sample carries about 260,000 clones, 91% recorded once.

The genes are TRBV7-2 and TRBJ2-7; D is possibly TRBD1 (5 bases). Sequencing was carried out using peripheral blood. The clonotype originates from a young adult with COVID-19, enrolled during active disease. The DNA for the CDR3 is TGTGCCAGCAGCTCTTATTCGACAGCCTACGAGCAGTACTTC. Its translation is CASSSYSTAYEQYF.